These 5 T cell receptor beta chains were all obtained from the same sample, sequenced in a study of T cells in Graves' hyperthyroidism and ophthalmopathy. Amplified regions were TCR beta CDR3 sequences from RNA transcripts. Primed by the HTBI set, a first-round RT-PCR was run on the TCR CDR3. One entry per CDR3 protein results from TCRdb running MiXCR on the multiplex PCR reads. This sample has about 350,000 distinct CDR3 sequences, with roughly 15% found just once. Sequencing was done on a sample of blood. Receptors were obtained from an older woman with Graves' ophthalmopathy.

A remark on this clonotype: A much larger clone differs by one base, so this may be a read error. The chain employs TRBV20-1 and TRBJ2-7; D not resolved. The V end lost 6 bases, the J end lost 3 bases, and 15 bases lay between the germline ends. This CDR3 is 13 amino acids long. Per the germline V gene, CDR1 is DFQATT and CDR2 is SNEGSKA (reference sequence). This CDR3 reads CSANRRSDYEQYF. The DNA of the CDR3 is TGCAGTGCAAATCGTCGAAGCGACTACGAGCAGTACTTC.

This clonotype occurred many times. The chain employs TRBV20-1 and TRBJ2-3; 7 bases agree with TRBD1. V lost 2 bases to trimming and J lost 1 base; unmatched junction nucleotides: 9. This CDR3 is 16 amino acids long. Germline-derived CDR1 and CDR2 are DFQATT and SNEGSKA (reference sequence). Here the CDR3 DNA reads TGCAGTGCTAGAAAACCGACAGGGTATGGCACAGATACGCAGTATTTT. This codes for CSARKPTGYGTDTQYF.

This clonotype was picked up many times. The rearrangement uses TRBV6-6 and TRBJ2-7; tentatively, D is TRBD1 or TRBD2 (5 bases each). The CDR3 consists of 13 residues. V gave up 4 bases and J gave up 7 bases, with 14 bases separating them. Germline values: CDR1 MNHNY, CDR2 SVGAGI (reference sequence). The CDR3 spells CASSSTGTAEQYF. CDR3 in DNA: TGTGCCAGCAGTTCAACCGGGACGGCGGAGCAGTACTTC.

This clonotype occurred many times. The V call is TRBV20-1, the J call TRBJ1-1, with a possible D match to TRBD1 (5 bases). With 5 bases removed from V and 5 bases from J, the gap between germline ends came to 15 bases. This CDR3 contains 13 residues. CDR1 is DFQATT and CDR2 is SNEGSKA in the germline V gene (reference sequence). CDR3 DNA sequence: TGCAGTGCTCTTCAAAGGGGTAGAACTGAAGCTTTCTTT. Protein product: CSALQRGRTEAFF.

There are a few counts of this clonotype. CDR3 in DNA: TGCGCCAGCAGCTTGGGACAGCAGTACCAAGAGACCCAGTACTTC. It codes for CASSLGQQYQETQYF. This rearrangement joins TRBV5-1 to TRBJ2-5; weak D call: TRBD1 (5 bases). The CDR3 covers 15 residues. V gave up 0 bases and J gave up 0 bases, with 9 bases separating them. The germline V gene has CDR1 SGHRS and CDR2 YFSETQ.